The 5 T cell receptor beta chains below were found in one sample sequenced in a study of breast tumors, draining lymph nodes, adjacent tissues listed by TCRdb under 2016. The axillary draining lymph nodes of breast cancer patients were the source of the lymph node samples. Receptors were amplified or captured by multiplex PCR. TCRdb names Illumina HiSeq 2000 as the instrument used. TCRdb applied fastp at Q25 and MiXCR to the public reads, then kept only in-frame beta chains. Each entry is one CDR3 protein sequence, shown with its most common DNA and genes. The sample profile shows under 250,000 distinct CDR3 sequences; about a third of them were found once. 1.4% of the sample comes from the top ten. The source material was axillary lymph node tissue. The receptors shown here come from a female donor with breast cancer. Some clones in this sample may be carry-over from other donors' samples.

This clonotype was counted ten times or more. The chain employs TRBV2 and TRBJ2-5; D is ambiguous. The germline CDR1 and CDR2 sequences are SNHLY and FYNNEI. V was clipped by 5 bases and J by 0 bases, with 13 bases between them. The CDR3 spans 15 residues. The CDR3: CASSQKPVYQETQYF. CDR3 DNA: TGTGCCAGCAGTCAAAAGCCGGTGTACCAAGAGACCCAGTACTTC.

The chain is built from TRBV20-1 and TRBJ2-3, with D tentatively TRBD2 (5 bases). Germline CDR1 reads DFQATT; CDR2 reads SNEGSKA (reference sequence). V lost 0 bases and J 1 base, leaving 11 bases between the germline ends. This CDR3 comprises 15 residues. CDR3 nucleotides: TGCAGTGCTAGAGACCCTATTAGCGGCACAGATACGCAGTATTTT. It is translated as CSARDPISGTDTQYF.

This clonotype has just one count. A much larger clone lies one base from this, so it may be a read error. As DNA, the CDR3 is TGTGCCAGCAGCCCGACCTTCTCTGGGGCCAACGTCCTGCCTTTC. Translated: CASSPTFSGANVLPF. This chain uses TRBV7-2 with TRBJ2-6; perhaps TRBD1 as D (5 bases). Germline loops: CDR1 SGHTA, CDR2 FQGNSA. The CDR3 totals 15 residues.

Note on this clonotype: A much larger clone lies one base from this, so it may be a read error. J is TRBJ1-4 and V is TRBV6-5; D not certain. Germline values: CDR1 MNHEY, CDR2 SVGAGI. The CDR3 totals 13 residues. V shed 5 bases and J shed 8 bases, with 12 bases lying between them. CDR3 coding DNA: TGTGCCAGCAGTCACGGCAGGAGGGAAAAACTGTTTTTT. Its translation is CASSHGRREKLFF.

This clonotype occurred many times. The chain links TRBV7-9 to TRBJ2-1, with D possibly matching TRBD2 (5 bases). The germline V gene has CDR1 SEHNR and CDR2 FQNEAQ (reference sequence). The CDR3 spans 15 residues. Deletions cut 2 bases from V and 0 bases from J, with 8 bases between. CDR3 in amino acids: CASSLLGSSYNEQFF. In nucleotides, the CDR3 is TGTGCCAGCAGCTTACTTGGGAGCTCCTACAATGAGCAGTTCTTC.